These T cell receptor beta chains were read from a single sample in a study of cytomegalovirus exposure and HLA in healthy donors. TCRdb's copy holds only in-frame clones and misses some; the assay was immunoSEQ multiplex PCR. The sample lists around 70,000 clones; almost 80% were seen once. Sequenced sample: PBMCs. These receptors all come from a girl between 10 and 17 years old in good health and CMV-seropositive. Each CDR3 is given with its conserved first and last residue.

cdr3_aa | j_call | v_call
CASRFTPYNEQFF | TRBJ2-1 | TRBV6-5
CASSEGLGNTEAFF | TRBJ1-1 | TRBV6-1
CASSSGNTGELFF | TRBJ2-2 | TRBV27
CASSVAPSGATDTQYF | TRBJ2-3 | TRBV9
CASSLPGQVGGETQYF | TRBJ2-5 | TRBV5-6
CASILRDREETQYF | TRBJ2-5 | TRBV23-1
CASSLQGLGGYTF | TRBJ1-2 | TRBV28
CASSQGLAPLDTQYF | TRBJ2-3 | TRBV4-3
CASSGTNYNEQFF | TRBJ2-1 | TRBV2
CASSASRAGWDTQYF | TRBJ2-3 | TRBV9
CASSQELSGTTSNQPQHF | TRBJ1-5 | TRBV4-3
CASSQLGLKAQHF | TRBJ1-5 | TRBV4-1
CAWSDNTDTQYF | TRBJ2-3 | TRBV30
CASSYMTGKPEGNYGYTF | TRBJ1-2 | TRBV25-1
CASSWQGTADTQYF | TRBJ2-3 | TRBV11-3
CASSLVRGAKNIQYF | TRBJ2-4 | TRBV7-8
CASSSGDRANYGYTF | TRBJ1-2 | TRBV5-4
CASSYSSYPDTGELFF | TRBJ2-2 | TRBV6-5
CSVGMTSGGQGTQYF | TRBJ2-5 | TRBV29-1
CASSVRDRVGTNEKLFF | TRBJ1-4 | TRBV2
CASSPGQGPSNQPQHF | TRBJ1-5 | TRBV4-1
CSVEKTGTSADTQYF | TRBJ2-3 | TRBV29-1
CASRAEGTDTQYF | TRBJ2-3 | TRBV9
CASSSRDFPAGELFF | TRBJ2-2 | TRBV6-5
CASSLSGVRTEAFF | TRBJ1-1 | TRBV5-1
CASRANTDTQYF | TRBJ2-3 | TRBV7-2
CAWEASGRYSYEQYF | TRBJ2-7 | TRBV30
CAWSAPYDRAEKLFF | TRBJ1-4 | TRBV30
CASRYSGYRNEKLFF | TRBJ1-4 | TRBV6-5
CASSRDEQYF | TRBJ2-7 | TRBV6-5
CASKDRGGTDTQYF | TRBJ2-3 | TRBV6-1
CASSQGRMNTEAFF | TRBJ1-1 | TRBV6-5
CASSTSGTGGGILYF | TRBJ1-3 | TRBV28
CASSPGTEYGYTF | TRBJ1-2 | TRBV28
CASSGGQQGSYNSPLHF | TRBJ1-6 | TRBV5-1
CASSGDSFNQPQHF | TRBJ1-5 | TRBV19
CASSTGDAGANVLTF | TRBJ2-6 | TRBV6-1
CASSEGQGSSPLHF | TRBJ1-6 | TRBV5-1
CASSFRWGGMNEQFF | TRBJ2-1 | TRBV5-6
CASQGLAGGEQFF | TRBJ2-1 | TRBV5-1
CASSLTFLAGYEQFF | TRBJ2-1 | TRBV7-8
CATSSLQLAYEQYF | TRBJ2-7 | TRBV15